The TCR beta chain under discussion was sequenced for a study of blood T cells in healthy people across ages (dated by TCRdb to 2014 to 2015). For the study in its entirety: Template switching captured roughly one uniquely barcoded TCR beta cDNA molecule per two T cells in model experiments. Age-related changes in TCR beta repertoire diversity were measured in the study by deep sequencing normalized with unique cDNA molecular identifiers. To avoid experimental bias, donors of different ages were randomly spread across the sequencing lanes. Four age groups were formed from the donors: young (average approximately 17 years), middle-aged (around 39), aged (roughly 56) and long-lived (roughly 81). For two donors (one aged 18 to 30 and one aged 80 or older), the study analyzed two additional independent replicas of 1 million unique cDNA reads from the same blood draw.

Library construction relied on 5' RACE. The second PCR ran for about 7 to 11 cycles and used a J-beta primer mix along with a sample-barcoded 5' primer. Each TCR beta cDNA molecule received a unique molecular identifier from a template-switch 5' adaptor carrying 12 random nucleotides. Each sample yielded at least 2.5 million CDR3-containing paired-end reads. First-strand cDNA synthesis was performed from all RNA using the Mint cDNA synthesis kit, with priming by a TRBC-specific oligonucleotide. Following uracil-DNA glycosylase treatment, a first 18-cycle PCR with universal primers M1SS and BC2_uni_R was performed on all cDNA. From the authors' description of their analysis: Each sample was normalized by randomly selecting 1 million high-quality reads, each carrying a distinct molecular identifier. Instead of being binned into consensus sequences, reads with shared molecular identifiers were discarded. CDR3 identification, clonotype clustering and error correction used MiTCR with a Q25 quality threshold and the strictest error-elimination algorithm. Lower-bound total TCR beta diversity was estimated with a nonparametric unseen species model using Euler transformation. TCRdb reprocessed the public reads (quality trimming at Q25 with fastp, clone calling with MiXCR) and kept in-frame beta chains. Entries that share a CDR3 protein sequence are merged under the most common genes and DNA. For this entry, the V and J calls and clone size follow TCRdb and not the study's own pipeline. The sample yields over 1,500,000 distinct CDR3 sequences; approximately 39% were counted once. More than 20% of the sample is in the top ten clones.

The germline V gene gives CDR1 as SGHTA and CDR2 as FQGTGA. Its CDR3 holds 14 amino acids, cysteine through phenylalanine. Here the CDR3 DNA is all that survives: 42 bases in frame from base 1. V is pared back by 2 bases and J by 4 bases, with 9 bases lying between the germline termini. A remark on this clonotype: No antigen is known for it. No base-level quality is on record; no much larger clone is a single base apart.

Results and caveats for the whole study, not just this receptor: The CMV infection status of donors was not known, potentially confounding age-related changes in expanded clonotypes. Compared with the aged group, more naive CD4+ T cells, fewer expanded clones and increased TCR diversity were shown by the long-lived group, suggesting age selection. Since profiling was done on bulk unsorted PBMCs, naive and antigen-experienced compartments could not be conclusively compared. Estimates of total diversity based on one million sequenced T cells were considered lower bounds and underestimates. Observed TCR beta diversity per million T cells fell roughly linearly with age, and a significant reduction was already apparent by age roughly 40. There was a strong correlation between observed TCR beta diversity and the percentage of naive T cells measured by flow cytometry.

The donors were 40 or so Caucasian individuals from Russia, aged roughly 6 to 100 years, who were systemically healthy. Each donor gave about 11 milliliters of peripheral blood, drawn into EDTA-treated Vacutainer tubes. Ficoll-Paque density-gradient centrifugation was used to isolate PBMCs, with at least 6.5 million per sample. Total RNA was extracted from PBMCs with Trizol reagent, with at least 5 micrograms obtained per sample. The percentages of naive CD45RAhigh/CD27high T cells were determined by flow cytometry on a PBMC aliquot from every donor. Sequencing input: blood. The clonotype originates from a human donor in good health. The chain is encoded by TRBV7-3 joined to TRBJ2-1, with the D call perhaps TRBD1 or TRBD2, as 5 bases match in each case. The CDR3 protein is CASSLHGGYNEQFF. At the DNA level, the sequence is TGTGCCAGCAGCTTACATGGGGGTTACAATGAGCAGTTCTTC.